A single sample is the source of the 8 T cell receptor beta chains below, sequenced in a study of CXCR3-negative and CXCR3-positive naive CD8 T cells. Carrying UMI labels, the TRB cDNA libraries were prepared through 5' RACE. TCRdb processed the 5' RACE reads again and assigns one entry to each CDR3 protein, with no DNA. The sample table sets out 35,000 to 50,000 distinct CDR3 sequences. The sequencing sample was made of memory CD8+ T cells from blood. All receptors derive from a human donor in good health. Some clones in this sample may be carry-over from other donors' samples.

This clonotype shows up as medium-sized by frequency. The J gene is TRBJ2-3, the V gene TRBV28. Germline-derived CDR1 and CDR2 are MDHEN and SYDVKM. This CDR3 is built from 13 residues. CDR3 residues: CASSGRLTDTQYF.

This chain uses TRBV6-1 with TRBJ2-1; TCRdb indicates TRBD1, and absent DNA this call remains unverified. The CDR3 has 16 amino acids. The germline CDR1 and CDR2 sequences are MNHNS and SASEGT. CDR3 loop: CASSEWGTGPRNEQFF.

The chain carries TRBV20-1 and TRBJ2-1; TCRdb lists TRBD1, though no DNA is available to test this call. The CDR3 runs to 14 residues. Germline values: CDR1 DFQATT, CDR2 SNEGSKA (reference sequence). CDR3 sequence reads: CSASPTATTGEQFF.

The J gene is TRBJ1-1, the V gene TRBV6-5; without DNA, the TCRdb call of TRBD1 cannot be checked. The germline gives CDR1 MNHEY, CDR2 SVGAGI. CDR3 length equals 16 residues. Here the CDR3 reads CASSQKGQRENTEAFF.

The CDR3 sequence is CATSQGGYNEQFF. The chain uses TRBV12-3 or TRBV12-4 and TRBJ2-1; TCRdb picks TRBD1, but there is no DNA to check that call. There are 13 residues in the CDR3.

The V and J genes are TRBV10-3 and TRBJ2-1; TCRdb reports TRBD2, a call that lacks DNA to check it against. CDR1 ENHRY and CDR2 SYGVKD come from the germline V gene. The CDR3 runs 15 residues. The CDR3 sequence: CALSKGSGTYNEQFF.

The chain joins TRBV14 to TRBJ2-1. The CDR3 totals 15 residues. Germline assignment: CDR1 SGHDN and CDR2 FVKESK. CDR3 amino acids: CASSQDLRSYNEQFF.

This clonotype is classed as medium-sized by frequency. This rearrangement joins TRBV7-8 to TRBJ1-5; TCRdb's assignment of TRBD1 cannot be checked, as there is no DNA. This CDR3 contains 16 residues. Germline lookup yields CDR1 SGHVS and CDR2 FQNEAQ. The CDR3 is CASSQGGAGVPQPQHF.